These 7 T cell receptor beta chains were all obtained from the same sample, sequenced in a study of blood T cell repertoires in COVID-19. Sequencing was performed with immunoSEQ multiplex PCR; in TCRdb, only in-frame clones are kept and a portion is missing. The sample shows roughly 130,000 clones, roughly 84% of them seen only once. The sample comprised peripheral blood. These receptors were collected from a woman in her twenties or thirties who had recovered from COVID-19.

The chain has TRBV5-6 and TRBJ2-7, with 9 bases that match TRBD1. V was pared by 4 bases and J by 1 base, with 6 bases of the junction left unmatched. The CDR3 has 15 amino acids. Looked up from germline, CDR1 is SGHDT and CDR2 is YYEEEE. CDR3 loop: CASSPDRGGSYEQYF. CDR3 bases: TGTGCCAGCAGCCCGGACAGGGGAGGGTCCTACGAGCAGTACTTC.

There are a few counts of this clone. CDR3 region: CASSLGQGGNEQFF. DNA of the CDR3: TGCGCCAGCAGCTTAGGACAGGGCGGCAATGAGCAGTTCTTC. The chain links TRBV5-1 to TRBJ2-1; 8 positions agree with TRBD1. Germline lookup yields CDR1 SGHRS and CDR2 YFSETQ. This CDR3 comprises 14 residues. V was pared by 2 bases and J by 6 bases, with 4 bases of the junction left unmatched.

In its sample, this clone was seen a few times. V is TRBV7-8 and J is TRBJ1-3, with a tentative D call TRBD1 (5 bases). Germline V CDR1 and CDR2: SGHVS, FQNEAQ. The germline V and J ends were trimmed by 5 bases and 4 bases, with 6 bases remaining between them. The CDR3 is 12 amino acids. The CDR3 sequence is CASSRQGNTIYF. As DNA, the CDR3 is TGTGCCAGCAGCCGACAGGGAAACACCATATATTTT.

The chain employs TRBV18 and TRBJ1-2, with 7 bases lining up with TRBD1. Per germline, CDR1 KGHSH and CDR2 LQKENI. V was pared by 1 base and J by 6 bases, with 2 bases of the junction left unmatched. The CDR3 consists of 13 residues. In nucleotides, the CDR3 is TGTGCCAGCTCACCACAAGGGGGCGATGGCTACACCTTC. Amino acid sequence: CASSPQGGDGYTF.

This sequence joins TRBV19 and TRBJ2-1; 13 bases fit TRBD2. From germline, CDR1 is LNHDA and CDR2 SQIVND (reference sequence). With V trimmed by 9 bases and J by 9 bases, 5 bases remained unmatched. The CDR3 has 13 amino acids. The CDR3 DNA reads TGTGCCAGCTGGACTAGCGGGAGTGGTGAGCAGTTCTTC. Amino acids: CASWTSGSGEQFF.

The rearrangement links TRBV5-1 to TRBJ2-5, with D possibly matching TRBD2 (6 bases). Trimming removed 7 bases from V and 2 bases from J, with 18 bases in between. CDR3 length equals 15 residues. Looked up from germline, CDR1 is SGHRS and CDR2 is YFSETQ. CDR3 sequence: CASQPTSGVQETQYF. CDR3 bases: TGCGCCAGCCAACCGACTAGTGGGGTTCAAGAGACCCAGTACTTC.

This rearrangement joins TRBV13 to TRBJ2-7; 9 nucleotides align to TRBD1. The CDR3 covers 15 residues. Germline CDR1 reads PRHDT; CDR2 reads FYEKMQ (reference sequence). The ends lost 2 bases at V and 2 bases at J; junction bases unmatched: 4. Here the CDR3 reads CASSLSGQGTYEQYF. CDR3 bases: TGTGCCAGCAGCTTATCTGGACAGGGGACCTACGAGCAGTACTTC.